This is a list of T cell receptor beta chains from one sample in a study of T cell responses to AZD1222 COVID-19 vaccine. Here immunoSEQ multiplex PCR was the method, and the copy in TCRdb shows in-frame clones only, minus some. The sample yields about 140,000 clones, roughly nine tenths seen once. The starting material was peripheral blood, obtained on day 0 of AZD1222 vaccination. The receptors were gathered from an adult in good health. The CDR3 runs from the conserved cysteine through the conserved F or W. Fields, in order: V gene, CDR3 protein.

>TRBV5-1
CASSLGLAGGLYNEQFF
>TRBV9
CASSGVPANYGYTF
>TRBV5-1
CASSLGQGWGLAGGQETQYF
>TRBV5-8
CASSFLAEAFF
>TRBV7-6
CASSLRLAELNEQFF
>TRBV28
CASSLPLGTAVAEAFF
>TRBV30
CAWSDRLGETQYF
>TRBV19
CASSISGSTEAFF
>TRBV10-3
CAIRDRADQPQHF
>TRBV2
CASSPARELLEQYF
>TRBV19
CASRQAGVGGFSTDTQYF
>TRBV19
CASSITSGTYGYTF
>TRBV6-5
CASSSVYSDEKLFF
>TRBV6-1
CASSEFRGSVYEQYF
>TRBV7-9
CASSLTGGLGYGYTF
>TRBV3-1/TRBV3-2
CASSQRGEGGSPLHF
>TRBV9
CASSPRAGNTEAFF
>TRBV5-1
CASSGTQGAIRNEQFF
>TRBV10-3
CAISESASGRADTQYF
>TRBV2
CASRGTAPIQPQHF
>TRBV4-1
CASSQSWTGGFNEQFF
>TRBV21-1
CASSPQFRSGGNIYEQYF
>TRBV2
CASSETEGRPTEAFF
>TRBV6-1
CASSEGVGRKGTEAFF
>TRBV30
CAWSRAGTNTEAFF
>TRBV19
CASSKLAGPYNEQFF
>TRBV19
CASSPPPTESGTHEQYF
>TRBV19
CASSFLDSSGPQHF
>TRBV30
CACQQGSVGYTF
>TRBV5-1
CASSLSGGQDGYTF
>TRBV30
CAWSVRLAGSTDTQYF
>TRBV7-9
CASSQDYSNEQFF
>TRBV3-1/TRBV3-2
CASSGGWVLNEKLFF
>TRBV9
CASSGPTGGPATNEKLFF
>TRBV18
CAGKGTLNTEAFF
>TRBV4-1
CASSPGTGEFYNSPLHF
>TRBV19
CASSMHGNTEAFF
>TRBV27
CASTFAGKGSYNEQFF
>TRBV6-5
CASSQGRDNYGYTF
>TRBV6-4
CASSEWGDDEQYF
>TRBV5-1
CASSLARAGREAFF
>TRBV30
CAWSRWDTGELFF
>TRBV30
CAWSVLVKANYGYTF
>TRBV4-2
CASSQMGTGSFYEQYF
>TRBV19
CASSRDVNIQYF
>TRBV27
CASSLPPGYKNTEAFF
>TRBV28
CASSILAGGGETQYF
>TRBV19
CASSIRVDSSYNEQFF
>TRBV6-5
CASSYSATEAFF
>TRBV18
CASSALAGEINEQFF
>TRBV6-2/TRBV6-3
CASSDQLAGGLGTGELFF
>TRBV5-1
CASSPRASGRNEQFF
>TRBV13
CASSHTKKDSYGYTF
>TRBV25-1
CASSRVGGGYEQYF
>TRBV6-7
CASSFRRGWGYGYTF
>TRBV5-1
CASSPQKTSTDTQYF
>TRBV5-5
CASSIVGTGGELGGYTF
>TRBV3-1/TRBV3-2
CASSQGTHYNEQFF
>TRBV15
CATSRDLGTAYGYTF
>TRBV12-3/TRBV12-4
CASSFPGTGELFF